This entry lists 9 T cell receptor beta chains sequenced from one sample in a study of blood T cell repertoires in COVID-19. Clones were sequenced by immunoSEQ multiplex PCR, and TCRdb holds only the in-frame ones, with some missing. The sample consists of tens of thousands of clones, about 71% of them appearing once. Specimen: peripheral blood. The receptors originated from a woman aged 55-69 years in a cohort sampled during active or convalescent COVID-19.

This sequence joins TRBV19 and TRBJ1-5; unclear D gene. This CDR3 has 13 residues. V gave up 10 bases and J gave up 6 bases, with 16 bases separating them. Germline CDR1 reads LNHDA; CDR2 reads SQIVND (reference sequence). The CDR3 bases are TGTGCCACAGGCGGGAGGGTGGGTCAGCCCCAGCATTTT. Amino acids: CATGGRVGQPQHF.

The chain has TRBV6-5 and TRBJ1-5, with D unclear. From germline, CDR1 is MNHEY and CDR2 SVGAGI. The CDR3 runs 14 residues. The V end lost 5 bases, the J end lost 3 bases, and 11 bases lay between the germline ends. As DNA, the CDR3 is TGTGCCAGCAGTACTGGCAGGTCCAATCAGCCCCAGCATTTT. This codes for CASSTGRSNQPQHF.

This clone was recorded a few times. This chain connects TRBV19 to TRBJ2-5, with D possibly matching TRBD2 (6 bases). The CDR3 contains 14 residues. The germline gives CDR1 LNHDA, CDR2 SQIVND (reference sequence). The germline V and J ends were trimmed by 3 bases and 6 bases, with 14 bases remaining between them. The CDR3 sequence is CASSIGQGGKTQYF. The CDR3 DNA follows: TGTGCCAGTAGTATCGGCCAGGGCGGGAAGACCCAGTACTTC. Drawing the rest from reference TRBV19 and TRBJ2-5, the complete variable domain is DGGITQSPKYLFRKEGQNVTLSCEQNLNHDAMYWYRQDPGQGLRLIYYSQIVNDFQKGDIAEGYSVSREKKESFPLTVTSAQKNPTAFYLCASSIGQGGKTQYFGPGTRLLVL.

The chain's CDR3 is CASSLMASGGAANEQFF. The CDR3 nucleotides read TGTGCCAGCAGTTTAATGGCTAGCGGGGGGGCGGCCAATGAGCAGTTCTTC. This rearrangement joins TRBV28 to TRBJ2-1; 12 bases match TRBD2. The CDR3 has 17 residues. Per germline, CDR1 MDHEN and CDR2 SYDVKM. V dropped 2 bases and J dropped 6; count of bases not matched to a gene: 8.

This clone was seen just once. This chain connects TRBV7-2 to TRBJ1-1; TRBD1 matches 7 bases. V shed 7 bases and J 5 bases; nucleotides not matched to a gene: 7. Germline values: CDR1 SGHTA, CDR2 FQGNSA. The CDR3 runs 13 residues. For the CDR3, the DNA is TGTGCCAGCAAACGTCAGGGGGGAACTGAAGCTTTCTTT. This encodes CASKRQGGTEAFF.

This clone was seen a single time. The chain is built from TRBV19 and TRBJ1-6, with 8 bases matching TRBD1. Trimming cost V 6 bases and J 7 bases; bases outside gene matches: 11. The CDR3 is made up of 16 amino acids. Germline V CDR1 and CDR2: LNHDA, SQIVND (reference sequence). The CDR3 spells CASRDAQGARNSPLHF. Here the CDR3 DNA reads TGTGCCAGTAGAGACGCCCAGGGGGCGAGGAATTCACCCCTCCACTTT.

The chain carries TRBV19 and TRBJ2-7, with TRBD2 matching 7 bases. Per germline, CDR1 LNHDA and CDR2 SQIVND (reference sequence). The CDR3 extends over 15 amino acids. Trimming at V came to 9 bases and at J to 2 bases, leaving 13 bases not matched to a gene. Here the CDR3 reads CASASPSGVAYEQYF. In DNA, the CDR3 is TGTGCCAGCGCCAGCCCGAGCGGGGTAGCCTACGAGCAGTACTTC.

This chain connects TRBV7-2 to TRBJ2-7; maybe TRBD1 (5 bases). The CDR3 has 11 amino acids. Deletions cut 1 base from V and 12 bases from J, with 10 bases between. Germline V gene sequence: CDR1 SGHTA, CDR2 FQGNSA. This chain's CDR3 is CASSLGFGAYF. CDR3 coding DNA: TGTGCCAGCAGCTTAGGGTTTGGGGCGTACTTC. Combining the CDR3 with reference TRBV7-2 and TRBJ2-7 gives the whole variable domain GAGVSQSPSNKVTEKGKDVELRCDPISGHTALYWYRQSLGQGLEFLIYFQGNSAPDKSGLPSDRFSAERTGGSVSTLTIQRTQQEDSAVYLCASSLGFGAYFGPGTRLTVT.

The V call is TRBV9, the J call TRBJ1-5; possibly TRBD1 for D (6 bases). The V end was cut by 0 bases, the J end by 4 bases, with 11 bases between. The germline V gene encodes CDR1 SGDLS and CDR2 YYNGEE. The length of the CDR3 is 15 residues. CDR3 residues: CASSVGSGVNQPQHF. The CDR3 DNA sequence: TGTGCCAGCAGCGTAGGTTCAGGGGTGAATCAGCCCCAGCATTTT.